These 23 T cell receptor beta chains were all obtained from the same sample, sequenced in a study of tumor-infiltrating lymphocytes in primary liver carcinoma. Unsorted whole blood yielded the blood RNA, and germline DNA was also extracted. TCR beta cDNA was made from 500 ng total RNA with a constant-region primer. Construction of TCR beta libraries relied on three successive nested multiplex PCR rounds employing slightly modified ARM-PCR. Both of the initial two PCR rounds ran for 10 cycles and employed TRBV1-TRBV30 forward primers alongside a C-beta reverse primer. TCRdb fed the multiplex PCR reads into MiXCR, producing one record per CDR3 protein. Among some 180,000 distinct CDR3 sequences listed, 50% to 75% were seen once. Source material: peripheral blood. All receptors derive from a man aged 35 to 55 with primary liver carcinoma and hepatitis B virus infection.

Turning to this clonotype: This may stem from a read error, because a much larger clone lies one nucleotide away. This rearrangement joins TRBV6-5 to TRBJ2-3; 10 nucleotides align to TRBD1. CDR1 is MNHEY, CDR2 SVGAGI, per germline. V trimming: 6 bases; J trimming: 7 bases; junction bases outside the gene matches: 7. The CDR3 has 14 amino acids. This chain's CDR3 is CASRSRDRGHTQYF. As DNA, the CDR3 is TGTGCCAGCAGGTCCCGGGACAGGGGTCATACGCAGTATTTT.

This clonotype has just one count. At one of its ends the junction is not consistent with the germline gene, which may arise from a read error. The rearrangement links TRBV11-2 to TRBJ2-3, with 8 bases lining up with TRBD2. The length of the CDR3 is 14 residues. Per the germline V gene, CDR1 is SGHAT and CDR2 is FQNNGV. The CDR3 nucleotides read TGTACCAGCAGCTTATCGGGAGGGCGAGATACGCAGTATTTT. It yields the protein CTSSLSGGRDTQYF.

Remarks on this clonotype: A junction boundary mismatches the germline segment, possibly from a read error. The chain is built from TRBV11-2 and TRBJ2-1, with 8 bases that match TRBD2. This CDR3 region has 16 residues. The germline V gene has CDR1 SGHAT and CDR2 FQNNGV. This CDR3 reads CVSNLDIGLAMDEQLF. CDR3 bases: TGTGTCAGCAACTTGGATATCGGACTAGCCATGGATGAGCAGCTCTTC.

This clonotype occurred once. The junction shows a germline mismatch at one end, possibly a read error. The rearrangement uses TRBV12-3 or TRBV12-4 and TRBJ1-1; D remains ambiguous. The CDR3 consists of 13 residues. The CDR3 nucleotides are TGTGCCAGCAGAATTGGGTCCTTCACTGAAACTTTCTTT. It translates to CASRIGSFTETFF.

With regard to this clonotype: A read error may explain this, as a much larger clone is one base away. For the CDR3, the DNA is TGCAGCGTTGAAGGCGGGTCCGAGCAGTACTTC. Residues: CSVEGGSEQYF. The chain is built from TRBV29-1 and TRBJ2-7; D is possibly TRBD2 (5 bases). Per the germline V gene, CDR1 is SQVTM and CDR2 is ANQGSEA. CDR3 length equals 11 residues. With 1 base removed from V and 6 bases from J, the gap between germline ends came to 7 bases.

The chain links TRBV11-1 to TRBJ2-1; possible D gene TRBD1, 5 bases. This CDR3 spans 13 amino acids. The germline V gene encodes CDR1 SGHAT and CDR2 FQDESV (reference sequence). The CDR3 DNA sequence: TGTGTCACCAGCTTAGACCTGGGGCGGGAGCAGTTCTTC. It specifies CVTSLDLGREQFF.

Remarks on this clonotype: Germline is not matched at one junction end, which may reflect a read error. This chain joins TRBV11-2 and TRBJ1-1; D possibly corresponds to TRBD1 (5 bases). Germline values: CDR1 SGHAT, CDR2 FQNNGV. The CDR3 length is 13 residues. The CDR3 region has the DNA TGTGACAGCAGCCCGCAAAGAGGGGAGATGGCTTTCTTC. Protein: CDSSPQRGEMAFF.

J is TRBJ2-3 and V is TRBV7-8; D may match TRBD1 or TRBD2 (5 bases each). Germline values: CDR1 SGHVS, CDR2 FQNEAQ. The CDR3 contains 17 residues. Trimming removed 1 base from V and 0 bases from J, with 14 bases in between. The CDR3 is CASSLGPSPGSTDTQYF. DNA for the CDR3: TGTGCCAGCAGCTTAGGTCCTAGCCCAGGGAGCACAGATACGCAGTATTTT.

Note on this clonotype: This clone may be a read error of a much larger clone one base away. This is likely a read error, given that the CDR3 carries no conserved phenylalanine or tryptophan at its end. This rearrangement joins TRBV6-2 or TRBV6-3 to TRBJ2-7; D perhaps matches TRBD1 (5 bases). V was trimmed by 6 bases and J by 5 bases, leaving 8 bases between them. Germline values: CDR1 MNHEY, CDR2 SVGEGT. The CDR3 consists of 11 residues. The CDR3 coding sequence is TGTGCCAGCAGCCCCAGGGACGAGCAGTACCTC. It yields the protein CASSPRDEQYL.

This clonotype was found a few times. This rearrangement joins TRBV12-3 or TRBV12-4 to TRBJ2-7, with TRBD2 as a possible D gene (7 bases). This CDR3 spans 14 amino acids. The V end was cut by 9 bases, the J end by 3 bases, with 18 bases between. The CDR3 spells CASCGGGEDYEQYF. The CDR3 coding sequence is TGTGCCAGTTGTGGAGGGGGGGAGGACTACGAGCAGTACTTC.

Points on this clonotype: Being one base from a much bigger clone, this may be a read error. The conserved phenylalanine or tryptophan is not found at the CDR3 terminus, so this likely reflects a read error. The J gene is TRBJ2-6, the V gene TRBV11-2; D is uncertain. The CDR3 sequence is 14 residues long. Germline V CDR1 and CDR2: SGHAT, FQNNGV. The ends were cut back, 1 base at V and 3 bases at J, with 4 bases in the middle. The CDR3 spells CASSLVVGANVLTL. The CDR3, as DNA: TGTGCCAGCAGCTTAGTCGTTGGGGCCAACGTCCTGACTTTG.

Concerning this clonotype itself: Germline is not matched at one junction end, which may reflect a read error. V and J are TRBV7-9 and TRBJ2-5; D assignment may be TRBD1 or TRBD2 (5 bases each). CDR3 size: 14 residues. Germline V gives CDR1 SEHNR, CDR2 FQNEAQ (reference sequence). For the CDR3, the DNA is TGTGCCTGCAGCCTGAGTGGGACCCAAGAGACCCAGTACTTC. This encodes CACSLSGTQETQYF.

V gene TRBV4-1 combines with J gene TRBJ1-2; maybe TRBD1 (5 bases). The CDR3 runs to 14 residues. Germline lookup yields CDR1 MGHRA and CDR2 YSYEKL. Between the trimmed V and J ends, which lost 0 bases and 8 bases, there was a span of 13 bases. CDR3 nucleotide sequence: TGCGCCAGCAGCCAAGAACGACTTAGGGGAGGCTACACCTTC. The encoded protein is CASSQERLRGGYTF.

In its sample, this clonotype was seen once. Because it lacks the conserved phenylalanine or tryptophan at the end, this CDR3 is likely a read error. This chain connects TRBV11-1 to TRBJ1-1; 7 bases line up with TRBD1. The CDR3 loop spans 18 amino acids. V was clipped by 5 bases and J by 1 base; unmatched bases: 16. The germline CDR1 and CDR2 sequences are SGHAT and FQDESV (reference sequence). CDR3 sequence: CASSPNTGTDVENTEAFS. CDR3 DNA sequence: TGTGCCAGCAGCCCGAATACAGGGACAGATGTGGAGAACACTGAAGCTTTCTCT.

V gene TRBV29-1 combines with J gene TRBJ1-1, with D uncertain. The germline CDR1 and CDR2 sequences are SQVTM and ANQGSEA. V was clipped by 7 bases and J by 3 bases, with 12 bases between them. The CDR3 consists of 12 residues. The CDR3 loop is CSAGRMYTEAFF. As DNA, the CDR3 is TGCAGCGCTGGACGGATGTACACTGAAGCTTTCTTT.

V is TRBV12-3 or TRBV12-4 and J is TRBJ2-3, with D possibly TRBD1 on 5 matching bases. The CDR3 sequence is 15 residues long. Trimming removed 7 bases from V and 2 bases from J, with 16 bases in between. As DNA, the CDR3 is TGTGCCAGCATCGCTCAGGGTTCCTCCACAGATACGCAGTATTTT. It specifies CASIAQGSSTDTQYF.

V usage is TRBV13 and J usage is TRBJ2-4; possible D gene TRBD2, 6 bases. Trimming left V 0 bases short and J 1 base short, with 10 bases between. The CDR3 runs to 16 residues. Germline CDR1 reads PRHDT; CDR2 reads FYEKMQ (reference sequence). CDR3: CASSLGSGGAKNIQYF. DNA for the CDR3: TGTGCCAGCAGCTTAGGTAGCGGAGGCGCCAAAAACATTCAGTACTTC.

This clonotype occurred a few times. CDR3 in DNA: TGCGCCAGCAGCCAAGAAACTAGCGGGCAAGAGACCCAGTACTTC. It specifies CASSQETSGQETQYF. The gene calls are TRBV4-1 and TRBJ2-5; the match to TRBD2 covers 9 bases. This CDR3 is 15 amino acids long. Per germline, CDR1 MGHRA and CDR2 YSYEKL. J was trimmed by 2 bases and V by 0 bases; bases with no gene match: 1.

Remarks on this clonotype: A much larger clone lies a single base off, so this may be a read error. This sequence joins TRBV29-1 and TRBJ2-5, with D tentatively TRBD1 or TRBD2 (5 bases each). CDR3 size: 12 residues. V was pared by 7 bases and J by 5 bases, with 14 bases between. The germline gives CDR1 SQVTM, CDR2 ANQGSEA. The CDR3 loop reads CSARGVSETQYF. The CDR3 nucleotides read TGCAGCGCGAGAGGGGTCTCCGAGACCCAGTACTTC.

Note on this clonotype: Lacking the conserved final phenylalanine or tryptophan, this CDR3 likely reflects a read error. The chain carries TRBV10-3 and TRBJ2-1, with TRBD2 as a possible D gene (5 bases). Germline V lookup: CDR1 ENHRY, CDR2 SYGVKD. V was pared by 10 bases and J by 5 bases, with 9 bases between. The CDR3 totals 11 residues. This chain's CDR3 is CATLEDNEQFL. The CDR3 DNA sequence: TGTGCCACCCTGGAGGACAATGAGCAGTTCTTA.

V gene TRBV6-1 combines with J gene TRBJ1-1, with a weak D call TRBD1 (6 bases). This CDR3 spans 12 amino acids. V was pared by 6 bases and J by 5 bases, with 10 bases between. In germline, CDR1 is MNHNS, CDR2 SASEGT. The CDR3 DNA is TGTGCCAGCAGCCTCGGACAGACTGAAGCTTTCTTT. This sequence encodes CASSLGQTEAFF.

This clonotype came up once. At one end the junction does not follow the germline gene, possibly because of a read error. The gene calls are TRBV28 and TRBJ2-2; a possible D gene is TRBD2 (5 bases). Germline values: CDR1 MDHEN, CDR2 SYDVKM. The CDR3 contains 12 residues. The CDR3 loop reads CAGAANTGELFF. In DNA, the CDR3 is TGTGCGGGCGCCGCGAACACCGGGGAGTTGTTTTTT.

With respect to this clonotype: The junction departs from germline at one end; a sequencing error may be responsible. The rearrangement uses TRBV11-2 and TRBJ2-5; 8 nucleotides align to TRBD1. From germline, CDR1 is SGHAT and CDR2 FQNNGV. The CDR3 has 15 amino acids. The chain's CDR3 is CASRTPETGEDTQYF. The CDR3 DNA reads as TGTGCCAGCAGAACCCCAGAGACAGGGGAAGATACCCAGTACTTC. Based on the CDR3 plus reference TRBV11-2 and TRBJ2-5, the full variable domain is EAGVAQSPRYKIIEKRQSVAFWCNPISGHATLYWYQQILGQGPKLLIQFQNNGVVDDSQLPKDRFSAERLKGVDSTLKIQPAKLEDSAVYLCASRTPETGEDTQYFGPGTRLLVL.